The sample holds many counts of the clone carrying this T cell receptor beta chain. Its antigen is still unknown. The data derive from a study of T cells after yellow fever vaccination. The study's findings and limits: The CD4 compartment and the CD8 compartment contained a small share of clonotypes in common. Post-booster repertoires contained most primary-vaccination clones again (about 96% CD4, roughly 90% CD8). A secondary response was less intense yet reached its peak sooner, at day 5 versus 15.

One entry per CDR3 protein results from TCRdb running MiXCR on the 5' RACE reads. The data show 300,000 to 350,000 distinct CDR3 sequences, roughly a tenth seen once. The CDR3 runs 13 residues. Germline loops: CDR1 LGHDT, CDR2 YNNKEL (reference sequence). V dropped 4 bases and J dropped 1 base, with 8 bases sitting between them. The chain carries TRBV3-1 and TRBJ2-7; tentatively, D is TRBD1 (5 bases). This TCR derives from a man aged 18 to 29 who received the YFV17D yellow fever vaccine. The sample in question was CD4+ T cells sorted from PBMCs, obtained 45 days after the yellow fever booster vaccination. For the CDR3, the DNA is TGTGCCAGCAGCCTCGGACATTCCTACGAGCAGTACTTC. It yields the protein CASSLGHSYEQYF.